This T cell receptor (beta chain) was obtained from a study of breast tumors, draining lymph nodes, adjacent tissues. Study findings and constraints: Tumor TCR diversity was below lymph nodes but above nontumor tissue. Most tumor T cells seemingly derive from lymph node, then expand in tumor.

Axillary draining lymph nodes of breast cancer patients supplied the node samples. Using its own MiXCR run on the multiplex PCR reads, TCRdb lists one record per CDR3 protein. Seen here are about 180,000 distinct CDR3 sequences, 30% to 35% observed once, and the top ten hold roughly 4.3%. On this clonotype: Antigen specificity is unknown. The conserved phenylalanine or tryptophan normally closing the CDR3 is absent here, so this likely arose from a read error.

The CDR3 is 14 amino acids. Germline V gives CDR1 SGHTA, CDR2 FQGNSA. The sample taken for sequencing was axillary lymph node tissue. V gene TRBV7-2 combines with J gene TRBJ1-2; D is possibly TRBD1 (5 bases). The origin of this receptor is a female donor with breast cancer. Some clones in this sample may be carry-over from other donors' samples. CDR3 loop: CASSGGEANYGYTL. CDR3 coding DNA: TGTGCCAGCAGCGGGGGGGAGGCGAACTACGGCTACACCCTC.